The 29 T cell receptor beta chains reported below all come from one sample, sequenced in a study of early T cells in non-severe SARS-CoV-2 infection. TCRdb itself ran the 5' RACE reads through MiXCR, one entry per CDR3 protein. The sample has fewer than 100,000 distinct CDR3 sequences; 5% to 6.5% are singletons. The material sequenced was whole blood. The receptors were sampled from an adult who was a healthcare worker with PCR-confirmed SARS-CoV-2 infection or an uninfected control (not recorded which).

At least ten counts were recorded for this clonotype. The chain employs TRBV30 and TRBJ2-7; TRBD1 or TRBD2 may be the D gene (5 bases each). Germline CDR1 and CDR2: GTSNPN and SVGIG (reference sequence). CDR3 length: 13 amino acids. Trimming left V 0 bases short and J 5 bases short, with 11 bases between. CDR3 DNA sequence: TGTGCCTGGAGTGTAGGTAGGGACCACGAGCAGTACTTC. It yields the protein CAWSVGRDHEQYF. Drawing the rest from reference TRBV30 and TRBJ2-7, the complete variable domain is SQTIHQWPATLVQPVGSPLSLECTVEGTSNPNLYWYRQAAGRGLQLLFYSVGIGQISSEVPQNLSASRPQDRQFILSSKKLLLSDSGFYLCAWSVGRDHEQYFGPGTRLTVT.

In its sample, this clonotype was seen many times. V is TRBV7-2 and J is TRBJ2-3, with a tentative D call TRBD2 (7 bases). CDR1 and CDR2 from the germline V gene are SGHTA and FQGNSA. The CDR3 spans 16 residues. Trimming left V 5 bases short and J 0 bases short, with 15 bases between. Written as DNA, the CDR3 is TGTGCCAGCAGCCGACTAGCCCAGGGGAGCACAGATACGCAGTATTTT. It is translated as CASSRLAQGSTDTQYF.

This clonotype came up many times. This chain joins TRBV20-1 and TRBJ1-4, with TRBD1 as a possible D gene (6 bases). Germline loops: CDR1 DFQATT, CDR2 SNEGSKA (reference sequence). The CDR3 is 13 amino acids. V lost 4 bases, J lost 0 bases, and 6 bases lay in between. For the CDR3, the DNA is TGCAGTGCTAACAGGGCAACTAATGAAAAACTGTTTTTT. Translation: CSANRATNEKLFF.

The chain couples TRBV19 to TRBJ2-7; 8 bases agree with TRBD1. This CDR3 spans 15 amino acids. The germline CDR1 and CDR2 sequences are LNHDA and SQIVND (reference sequence). After removal of 3 bases from V and 3 bases from J, the junction contained 7 bases not matched to a gene. In nucleotides, the CDR3 is TGTGCCAGTAGTATTGGAGGGACAGGACACTACGAGCAGTACTTC. Encoded protein: CASSIGGTGHYEQYF.

This clonotype was detected ten times or more. The gene calls are TRBV7-9 and TRBJ2-5; TRBD1 agrees at 10 bases. The CDR3 is 14 residues long. Germline CDR1 is SEHNR and CDR2 is FQNEAQ (reference sequence). The junction had 3 bases not matched to a gene; V was cut back by 4 bases and J by 4 bases. CDR3 nucleotides: TGTGCCAGCAGCTGGACAGGGGGTTCAGAGACCCAGTACTTC. Translated: CASSWTGGSETQYF.

This clonotype was detected ten times or more. The J gene is TRBJ2-2, the V gene TRBV7-9; D unclear. The CDR3 runs 15 residues. V dropped 5 bases and J dropped 1 base, with 11 bases sitting between them. Germline assignment: CDR1 SEHNR and CDR2 FQNEAQ (reference sequence). Here the CDR3 DNA reads TGTGCCAGCAGCCGTTGGACGGGGAACACCGGGGAGCTGTTTTTT. Residues: CASSRWTGNTGELFF.

This rearrangement joins TRBV2 to TRBJ2-3; D unresolved. The V end was cut by 7 bases, the J end by 3 bases, with 17 bases between. The CDR3 sequence is 15 residues long. Germline V CDR1 and CDR2: SNHLY, FYNNEI. CDR3 region: CASTQDQVGTDTQYF. The CDR3 region has the DNA TGTGCCAGCACCCAGGACCAAGTCGGGACAGATACGCAGTATTTT.

The DNA for the CDR3 is TGTGCCACCACGCCAATCAAACAGGGGGCGTATGGCTACACCTTC. It yields the protein CATTPIKQGAYGYTF. The genes are TRBV28 and TRBJ1-2; 9 bases match TRBD1. CDR3 size: 15 residues. The J segment lost 5 bases and the V segment lost 10 bases, leaving 14 bases of the junction unmatched. Germline values: CDR1 MDHEN, CDR2 SYDVKM.

This clonotype was detected many times. This chain links TRBV2 with TRBJ2-1, with D uncertain. Germline values: CDR1 SNHLY, CDR2 FYNNEI. CDR3 size: 16 residues. The V and J ends lost 8 bases and 0 bases respectively, with 17 bases between them. In nucleotides, the CDR3 is TGTGCCAGCGAGTCTCCAAGTCGAAGCTCCTACAATGAGCAGTTCTTC. Its protein product is CASESPSRSSYNEQFF.

This clonotype was picked up a small number of times. The V gene is TRBV29-1, the J gene TRBJ2-7; 11 bases agree with TRBD1. Germline V gene sequence: CDR1 SQVTM, CDR2 ANQGSEA. The CDR3 loop spans 14 amino acids. Trimming at V came to 4 bases and at J to 5 bases, leaving 7 bases not matched to a gene. The CDR3 DNA follows: TGCAGCGTTGTTGGGGACAGGGGGTCGGACGAGCAGTACTTC. Amino acids: CSVVGDRGSDEQYF.

This clonotype was counted at least ten times. V usage is TRBV6-6 and J usage is TRBJ1-1; a possible D gene is TRBD1 (5 bases). Germline V gene lookup returns CDR1 MNHNY and CDR2 SVGAGI (reference sequence). The length of the CDR3 is 14 residues. V lost 2 bases and J 1 base, leaving 8 bases between the germline ends. The CDR3 protein is CASSYGGQNTEAFF. CDR3 nucleotide sequence: TGTGCCAGCAGTTACGGCGGACAGAACACTGAAGCTTTCTTT.

In its sample, this clonotype was seen a few times. V is TRBV20-1 and J is TRBJ2-2; no clear D gene. This CDR3 is 11 amino acids long. The germline V and J ends were trimmed by 3 bases and 9 bases, with 8 bases remaining between them. The germline gives CDR1 DFQATT, CDR2 SNEGSKA (reference sequence). The CDR3 spells CSASNLRELFF. In DNA form, the CDR3 reads TGCAGTGCTAGTAATCTCCGGGAGCTGTTTTTT.

Only a few counts were recorded for this clonotype. V gene TRBV7-2 combines with J gene TRBJ2-7, with D perhaps assigned TRBD1 or TRBD2 (5 bases each). The CDR3 is 14 amino acids. V was cut by 0 bases and J by 4 bases, with 10 bases left in between. CDR1 and CDR2 (germline): SGHTA, FQGNSA. CDR3 coding DNA: TGTGCCAGCAGCTTAGCGAATTGGGGGTACGAGCAGTACTTC. Translating gives CASSLANWGYEQYF.

The gene calls are TRBV11-1 and TRBJ2-7, with 8 nucleotides matching TRBD1. This CDR3 is built from 14 residues. V gave up 5 bases and J gave up 6 bases; unmatched junction bases: 9. Germline assignment: CDR1 SGHAT and CDR2 FQDESV (reference sequence). The CDR3 region has the DNA TGTGCCAGCAGCCCGACAGGACAGGGCGCCGAGCAGTACTTC. It specifies CASSPTGQGAEQYF. Variable domain in full (rest from reference TRBV11-1 and TRBJ2-7): EAEVAQSPRYKITEKSQAVAFWCDPISGHATLYWYRQILGQGPELLVQFQDESVVDDSQLPKDRFSAERLKGVDSTLKIQPAELGDSAMYLCASSPTGQGAEQYFGPGTRLTVT.

This clonotype was observed at least ten times. V and J are TRBV7-9 and TRBJ1-1; D not certain. The CDR3 is 15 amino acids. V shed 3 bases and J shed 0 bases, with 11 bases lying between them. The V gene's germline CDR1 is SEHNR and CDR2 FQNEAQ (reference sequence). The CDR3 bases are TGTGCCAGCAGCTTTACAAGGAACCTGAACACTGAAGCTTTCTTT. Its translation is CASSFTRNLNTEAFF.

This clonotype has at least ten counts. This sequence joins TRBV2 and TRBJ1-3; D not resolved. This CDR3 spans 14 amino acids. Trimming took off 8 bases at V and 0 bases at J, with 11 bases between the two ends. CDR1 SNHLY and CDR2 FYNNEI come from the germline V gene. CDR3 DNA: TGTGCCAGCGGACTACGGGGCTCTGGAAACACCATATATTTT. Amino acid sequence: CASGLRGSGNTIYF.

This clonotype was observed many times. The chain carries TRBV20-1 and TRBJ2-1; D gene ambiguous. This CDR3 has 14 residues. Germline V gene sequence: CDR1 DFQATT, CDR2 SNEGSKA (reference sequence). The V end lost 1 base, the J end lost 10 bases, and 17 bases lay between the germline ends. The CDR3 coding sequence is TGCAGTGCTAGAGGTTTGATCGGCCTACCCGAGCAGTTCTTC. This gives the protein CSARGLIGLPEQFF.

This clonotype was found many times. The V gene is TRBV2, the J gene TRBJ2-2, with D possibly being TRBD1 (6 bases). Per germline, CDR1 SNHLY and CDR2 FYNNEI. Deletions cut 8 bases from V and 5 bases from J, with 18 bases between. This CDR3 is 15 amino acids long. CDR3 DNA sequence: TGTGCCAGCCGAACGACAGGATCGCGGACCGGGGAGCTGTTTTTT. The encoded protein is CASRTTGSRTGELFF.

There are a few counts of this clonotype. This chain joins TRBV7-9 and TRBJ1-1; 7 nucleotides line up with TRBD1. The CDR3 has 14 residues. V shed 1 base and J 5 bases; nucleotides not matched to a gene: 4. The germline CDR1 and CDR2 sequences are SEHNR and FQNEAQ (reference sequence). The DNA of the CDR3 is TGTGCCAGCAGCTTAGGGGACAGTTTAACTGAAGCTTTCTTT. Amino acid sequence: CASSLGDSLTEAFF. The full variable domain, completed using reference TRBV7-9 and TRBJ1-1, is DTGVSQNPRHKITKRGQNVTFRCDPISEHNRLYWYRQTLGQGPEFLTYFQNEAQLEKSRLLSDRFSAERPKGSFSTLEIQRTEQGDSAMYLCASSLGDSLTEAFFGQGTRLTVV.

This sequence joins TRBV12-3 or TRBV12-4 and TRBJ2-2; maybe TRBD1 (6 bases). The CDR3 runs to 12 residues. CDR3 region: CAEGGVGGELFF. The CDR3 bases are TGTGCAGAAGGGGGAGTTGGCGGGGAGCTGTTTTTT.

This clonotype appeared many times. The chain uses TRBV25-1 and TRBJ2-1, with 10 bases matching TRBD2. The CDR3 spans 15 residues. The trim removed 2 bases at V and 8 bases at J, leaving 6 bases unmatched. Germline V gene sequence: CDR1 MGHDK, CDR2 SYGVNS. The CDR3 bases are TGTGCCAGCAGTGAAATGCCTAGCGGGGGCCATGAGCAGTTCTTC. It specifies CASSEMPSGGHEQFF.

This clonotype has only a few counts. The chain couples TRBV11-2 to TRBJ2-3; 12 bases match TRBD2. Germline V lookup: CDR1 SGHAT, CDR2 FQNNGV. This CDR3 is built from 16 residues. Germline trimming cut 5 bases from V and 3 bases from J; bases unmatched to any gene: 6. Here the CDR3 DNA reads TGTGCCAGCAGCGAGACTAGCGGGAGCAGGACAGATACGCAGTATTTT. The encoded protein is CASSETSGSRTDTQYF.

This clonotype has ten or more counts. V is TRBV6-4 and J is TRBJ2-3; D is possibly TRBD2 (7 bases). Germline loops: CDR1 MRHNA, CDR2 SNTAGT. Trimming removed 3 bases from V and 2 bases from J, with 9 bases in between. There are 14 residues in the CDR3. Written as DNA, the CDR3 is TGTGCCAGCAGTGAGGGGGGGGCCACAGATACGCAGTATTTT. Translating gives CASSEGGATDTQYF.

There are many counts of this clonotype. V usage is TRBV24-1 and J usage is TRBJ2-6; 9 bases are shared with TRBD1. Unmatched junction bases numbered 6, after V lost 3 bases and J lost 4 bases. The germline gives CDR1 KGHDR, CDR2 SFDVKD. CDR3 length: 17 amino acids. The DNA of the CDR3 is TGTGCCACCAGTGATCAAGGGACAGGGAAGGGGGCCAACGTCCTGACTTTC. Its translation: CATSDQGTGKGANVLTF.

The chain is built from TRBV12-3 or TRBV12-4 and TRBJ2-2; D might be TRBD1 or TRBD2, each matching 5 bases. V gave up 7 bases and J gave up 4 bases, with 16 bases separating them. The CDR3 totals 15 residues. CDR3 region: CASTPLGETTGELFF. The CDR3 DNA sequence: TGTGCCAGCACCCCACTAGGGGAGACCACCGGGGAGCTGTTTTTT.

The CDR3 DNA reads TGCAGTGCTAGCGGGAGTGCGTACAATGAGCAGTTCTTC. Its translation: CSASGSAYNEQFF. The V and J genes are TRBV20-1 and TRBJ2-1, with a possible D match to TRBD2 (6 bases). The germline gives CDR1 DFQATT, CDR2 SNEGSKA (reference sequence). Trimming pared 3 bases from V and 4 bases from J, leaving 10 bases between. The CDR3 has 13 residues.

This clonotype was seen a handful of times. This sequence joins TRBV30 and TRBJ2-5; weak D call: TRBD1 (6 bases). CDR3 length: 14 residues. Germline V gene sequence: CDR1 GTSNPN, CDR2 SVGIG (reference sequence). V was trimmed by 1 base and J by 2 bases, leaving 11 bases between them. CDR3 protein: CAWSGVGAQETQYF. In nucleotides, the CDR3 is TGTGCCTGGAGTGGAGTGGGGGCGCAAGAGACCCAGTACTTC. The full variable domain, in which reference TRBV30 and TRBJ2-5 provide the parts outside the CDR3, is SQTIHQWPATLVQPVGSPLSLECTVEGTSNPNLYWYRQAAGRGLQLLFYSVGIGQISSEVPQNLSASRPQDRQFILSSKKLLLSDSGFYLCAWSGVGAQETQYFGPGTRLLVL.

This chain connects TRBV7-6 to TRBJ2-7, with D unclear. The CDR3 covers 14 residues. V lost 5 bases to trimming and J lost 5 bases, with 16 bases between them. CDR1 and CDR2 (germline): SGHVS, FNYEAQ. Here the CDR3 DNA reads TGTGCCAGCAGCCGCTCTCCTGTCGAGGACGAGCAGTACTTC. Protein: CASSRSPVEDEQYF.

The rearrangement joins TRBV6-1 to TRBJ1-5, with a possible D match to TRBD1 (6 bases). Trimming removed 6 bases at V and 4 bases at J, with 13 bases between. Per the germline V gene, CDR1 is MNHNS and CDR2 is SASEGT. This CDR3 is 14 amino acids long. Written as DNA, the CDR3 is TGTGCCAGCAGCGCGTCCAGGGGTAATCAGCCCCAGCATTTT. Translation: CASSASRGNQPQHF.